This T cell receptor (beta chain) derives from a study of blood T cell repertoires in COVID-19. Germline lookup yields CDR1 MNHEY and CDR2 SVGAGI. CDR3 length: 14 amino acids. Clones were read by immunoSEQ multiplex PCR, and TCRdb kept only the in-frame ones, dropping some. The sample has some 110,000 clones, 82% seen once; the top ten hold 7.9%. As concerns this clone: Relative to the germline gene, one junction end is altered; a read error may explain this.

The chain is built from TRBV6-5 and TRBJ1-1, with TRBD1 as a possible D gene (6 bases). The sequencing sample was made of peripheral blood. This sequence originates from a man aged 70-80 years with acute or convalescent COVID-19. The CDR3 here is CANSLGRGNTEAFF. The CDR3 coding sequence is TGTGCCAACAGTTTGGGCAGGGGTAACACTGAAGCTTTCTTT.